The 4 T cell receptor beta chains below were found in one sample sequenced in a study of regulatory T cells in long-lasting Graves disease. Sequencing libraries for TCR beta were prepared with iRepertoire HTBI primers and Arm-PCR of CDR3 regions. TCRdb analysed the multiplex PCR reads with MiXCR anew, one entry per CDR3 protein. Counted here are under 300,000 distinct CDR3 sequences, 18% occurring once; the ten biggest clones make up approximately 20%. The time point denotes: newly diagnosed GD, antithyroid drugs for less than 3 months. RNA from PBMCs was the source of the TCR library. Here the sequenced sample was peripheral blood mononuclear cells (PBMCs), taken at new diagnosis, from a patient treated with antithyroid drugs. The receptors were gathered from a female donor with Graves disease.

There are many counts of this clonotype. The chain employs TRBV28 and TRBJ1-1; 8 positions agree with TRBD1. CDR1 and CDR2 (germline): MDHEN, SYDVKM. There are 14 residues in the CDR3. Trimming removed 5 bases from V and 4 bases from J; junction bases left unmatched: 6. The DNA of the CDR3 is TGTGCCAGCAGTCGCCTTACAGGGGGCACTGAAGCTTTCTTT. Translated, it gives CASSRLTGGTEAFF. The full variable domain, with the rest looked up from reference TRBV28 and TRBJ1-1, is DVKVTQSSRYLVKRTGEKVFLECVQDMDHENMFWYRQDPGLGLRLIYFSYDVKMKEKGDIPEGYSVSREKKERFSLILESASTNQTSMYLCASSRLTGGTEAFFGQGTRLTVV.

J is TRBJ2-5 and V is TRBV24-1; D gene uncertain. CDR3 length equals 15 residues. Trimming cost V 4 bases and J 4 bases, with 15 bases left between them. CDR1 KGHDR and CDR2 SFDVKD come from the germline V gene. CDR3: CATSDPLEDLETQYF. The CDR3 DNA follows: TGTGCCACCAGTGACCCTCTCGAGGATTTAGAGACCCAGTACTTC.

This clonotype turned up a few times. It may be a read error: a sequence one base away is much more abundant. The rearrangement joins TRBV7-8 to TRBJ2-1; tentative D call: TRBD2 (6 bases). Germline V gene lookup returns CDR1 SGHVS and CDR2 FQNEAQ. The CDR3 has 14 amino acids. Trimming left V 4 bases short and J 13 bases short, with 20 bases between. The CDR3 DNA reads TGTGCCAGCAGCTCAATGGAATATCGGGAGACCCAGTTCTTC. Amino acid sequence: CASSSMEYRETQFF.

At least ten counts were recorded for this clonotype. The genes are TRBV2 and TRBJ1-1; no clear D. CDR1 and CDR2 (germline): SNHLY, FYNNEI. The CDR3 is 13 amino acids. Trimming stripped 7 bases from V and 0 bases from J, with 9 bases between. CDR3 coding DNA: TGTGCCAGCAAAGGGTTTATGAACACTGAAGCTTTCTTT. This sequence encodes CASKGFMNTEAFF.